This TCR beta chain was obtained from a study of beta chain features in type 1 diabetes. Whole-study context: Comparable age, gender and cell yields were observed in patients relative to healthy donors.

This clone was found a few times. Germline lookup yields CDR1 SGHRS and CDR2 YFSETQ. V lost 5 bases and J lost 1; bases outside the gene matches: 11. The CDR3 consists of 16 residues. Since all of the isolated RNA was reverse transcribed, expressed TCRB transcripts were what got sequenced. The data were produced by immunoSEQ multiplex PCR, yet TCRdb's version contains in-frame clones alone and is incomplete. Of hundreds of thousands of clones in the sample, 7.5% to 10% were seen once. The genes are TRBV5-1 and TRBJ2-7; 8 nucleotides line up with TRBD2. This clonotype was obtained from a young woman in good health. The specimen was naive CD4+ T cells from blood. The CDR3 loop is CASRSLSGGGSYEQYF. In DNA, the CDR3 is TGCGCCAGCAGGTCCCTAAGCGGGGGAGGTTCCTACGAGCAGTACTTC.